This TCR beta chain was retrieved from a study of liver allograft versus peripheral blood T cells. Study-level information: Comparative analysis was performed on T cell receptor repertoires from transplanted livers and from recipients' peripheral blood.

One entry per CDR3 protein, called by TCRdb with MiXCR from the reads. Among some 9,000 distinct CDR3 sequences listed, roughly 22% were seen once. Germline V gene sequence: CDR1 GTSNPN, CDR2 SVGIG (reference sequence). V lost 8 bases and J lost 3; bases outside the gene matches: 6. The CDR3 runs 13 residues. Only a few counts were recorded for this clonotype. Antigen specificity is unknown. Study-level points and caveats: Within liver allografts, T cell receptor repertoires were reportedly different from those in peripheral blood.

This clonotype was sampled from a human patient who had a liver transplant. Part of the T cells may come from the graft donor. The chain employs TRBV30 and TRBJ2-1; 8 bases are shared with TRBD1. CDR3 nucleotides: TGTGCCAGCGACAGGGGTAGCTACAATGAGCAGTTCTTC. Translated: CASDRGSYNEQFF.